Below are 20 T cell receptor beta chains sequenced from a single sample in a study of regulatory T cells in long-lasting Graves disease. HTBI primers from iRepertoire and Arm-PCR of CDR3 regions yielded the TCR beta libraries. One entry per CDR3 protein results from TCRdb running MiXCR on the multiplex PCR reads. The sample lists 560,000 or so distinct CDR3 sequences, about 16% occurring once. Regarding time point: newly diagnosed GD, antithyroid drugs for less than 3 months. PBMC-extracted RNA yielded the TCR library. These data are also associated with another study on T cells in Graves' hyperthyroidism and ophthalmopathy.

Sequenced material: peripheral blood mononuclear cells (PBMCs), taken at new diagnosis, from a patient treated with antithyroid drugs. Receptors originate from a young man with Graves disease.

This chain joins TRBV20-1 and TRBJ2-1; 9 nucleotides agree with TRBD2. J gave up 8 bases and V 6 bases, and 17 bases lay outside the gene matches. This CDR3 spans 16 amino acids. Looked up from germline, CDR1 is DFQATT and CDR2 is SNEGSKA (reference sequence). The CDR3: CSAGHHTGGRGDEQFF. The CDR3 nucleotides read TGCAGTGCCGGGCACCATACCGGCGGGAGGGGGGATGAGCAGTTCTTC.

This clonotype was seen only a few times. This chain uses TRBV28 with TRBJ1-6; tentatively, D is TRBD1 (6 bases). CDR1 is MDHEN, CDR2 SYDVKM, per germline. V dropped 2 bases and J dropped 10 bases, with 18 bases sitting between them. CDR3 length: 16 amino acids. Here the CDR3 reads CASSLLDNTGKSPLHF. The DNA for the CDR3 is TGTGCCAGCAGTTTACTCGATAATACAGGGAAATCACCCCTCCACTTT.

This clonotype was seen ten or more times. The chain couples TRBV7-9 to TRBJ2-3; tentatively, D is TRBD2 (6 bases). The CDR3 consists of 15 residues. Germline values: CDR1 SEHNR, CDR2 FQNEAQ (reference sequence). With 3 bases removed from V and 3 bases from J, the gap between germline ends came to 13 bases. This CDR3 reads CASSFKRVETDTQYF. The CDR3 coding sequence is TGTGCCAGCAGCTTTAAGCGGGTAGAAACAGATACGCAGTATTTT.

This clonotype was observed a few times. The chain is built from TRBV27 and TRBJ2-1; 10 positions match TRBD2. The V gene end was trimmed by 7 bases and the J gene end by 5 bases; junction bases not matched to a gene: 11. Per the germline V gene, CDR1 is MNHEY and CDR2 is SMNVEV (reference sequence). The CDR3 covers 16 residues. The CDR3 region has the DNA TGTGCCAGCACCCAGTATAGCGGGGGGACCGACAATGAGCAGTTCTTC. The encoded protein is CASTQYSGGTDNEQFF.

This clonotype was counted many times. The J gene is TRBJ2-1, the V gene TRBV2; 12 nucleotides match TRBD2. The V segment lost 7 bases and the J segment 15 bases; nucleotides outside the gene matches: 10. This CDR3 has 13 amino acids. The germline CDR1 and CDR2 sequences are SNHLY and FYNNEI. In nucleotides, the CDR3 is TGTGCCAGCACCACGACTAGCGGGAGCTCGCCGTTCTTC. As protein: CASTTTSGSSPFF.

This clonotype was seen a few times. This chain uses TRBV15 with TRBJ2-1; D not certain. Deletions cut 0 bases from V and 8 bases from J, with 8 bases between. The germline V gene has CDR1 LNHNV and CDR2 YYDKDF (reference sequence). The CDR3 is 13 amino acids. CDR3 loop: CATSRDPADEQFF. As DNA, the CDR3 is TGTGCCACCAGCAGAGATCCGGCAGATGAGCAGTTCTTC.

This clonotype was observed many times. The rearrangement uses TRBV28 and TRBJ2-1; 10 bases line up with TRBD2. Germline lookup yields CDR1 MDHEN and CDR2 SYDVKM. This CDR3 region has 20 residues. Trimming cost V 5 bases and J 1 base; bases outside gene matches: 17. The CDR3 reads CASSPHRASGRRISYNEQFF. CDR3 nucleotide sequence: TGTGCCAGCAGTCCCCATAGGGCTAGCGGGAGACGTATTTCCTACAATGAGCAGTTCTTC.

This clonotype was counted a single time. This sequence joins TRBV4-1 and TRBJ2-3; D uncertain. This CDR3 is built from 13 residues. The V gene's germline CDR1 is MGHRA and CDR2 YSYEKL. Trimming removed 1 base at V and 8 bases at J, with 10 bases between. The CDR3 loop is CASSQGSAGTQYF. DNA of the CDR3: TGCGCCAGCAGCCAAGGTTCGGCTGGTACGCAGTATTTT.

Many counts were recorded for this clonotype. The gene calls are TRBV27 and TRBJ2-5; no definite D call. V dropped 7 bases and J dropped 5 bases, with 8 bases sitting between them. The CDR3 extends over 11 amino acids. The germline V gene encodes CDR1 MNHEY and CDR2 SMNVEV (reference sequence). The CDR3 DNA reads TGTGCCAGCACCCGAGGCGAGACCCAGTACTTC. This codes for CASTRGETQYF.

This clonotype was observed once. The chain uses TRBV4-2 and TRBJ2-7, with 10 nucleotides matching TRBD2. This CDR3 is built from 15 residues. The germline V gene has CDR1 LGHNA and CDR2 YNFKEQ. J was trimmed by 3 bases and V by 4 bases; bases with no gene match: 6. CDR3 sequence: CASSREGTSDYEQYF. In nucleotides, the CDR3 is TGTGCCAGCAGCCGAGAGGGGACTAGCGACTACGAGCAGTACTTC.

In this sample, this clonotype turned up many times. This rearrangement joins TRBV29-1 to TRBJ2-2; 12 positions match TRBD1. The CDR3 loop spans 14 amino acids. In germline, CDR1 is SQVTM, CDR2 ANQGSEA. After removal of 6 bases from V and 7 bases from J, the junction contained 6 bases not matched to a gene. This CDR3 reads CSVAGTGGFGELFF. CDR3 nucleotides: TGCAGCGTCGCAGGGACAGGGGGCTTCGGGGAGCTGTTTTTT.

This clonotype was picked up many times. The chain employs TRBV29-1 and TRBJ2-3, with D perhaps TRBD1 or TRBD2 (5 bases each). The CDR3 is 16 amino acids. Germline V CDR1 and CDR2: SQVTM, ANQGSEA. Trimming removed 5 bases at V and 6 bases at J, with 24 bases between. The CDR3 bases are TGCAGCGTTAGAATCCCGTGGACACCGAGAGGGGATACGCAGTATTTT. As protein: CSVRIPWTPRGDTQYF.

This clonotype was detected only a few times. V usage is TRBV30 and J usage is TRBJ2-1, with 7 bases that match TRBD2. Trimming cost V 4 bases and J 6 bases; bases outside gene matches: 15. The CDR3 is made up of 16 amino acids. Per germline, CDR1 GTSNPN and CDR2 SVGIG (reference sequence). Here the CDR3 reads CAWTRPGTTSPNEQFF. The CDR3 DNA reads TGTGCCTGGACCCGTCCCGGGACTACGAGTCCCAATGAGCAGTTCTTC.

The rearrangement joins TRBV9 to TRBJ1-4; D is unresolved. Germline CDR1 SGDLS, CDR2 YYNGEE. V was clipped by 0 bases and J by 8 bases, with 14 bases between them. The length of the CDR3 is 15 residues. The CDR3 is CASSVDGGIGEKLFF. The CDR3 coding sequence is TGTGCCAGCAGCGTAGACGGCGGCATAGGAGAAAAACTGTTTTTT.

Ten or more counts support this clonotype. V usage is TRBV20-1 and J usage is TRBJ2-7; the D gene is possibly TRBD1 (6 bases). The germline V and J ends were trimmed by 6 bases and 4 bases, with 16 bases remaining between them. CDR3 length: 13 amino acids. In germline, CDR1 is DFQATT, CDR2 SNEGSKA (reference sequence). CDR3: CSAPGAGQYEQYF. Written as DNA, the CDR3 is TGCAGTGCCCCAGGGGCAGGGCAATACGAGCAGTACTTC.

This clonotype came up a few times. The chain is built from TRBV29-1 and TRBJ1-1; TRBD1 agrees at 7 bases. CDR3 length: 15 residues. The trim removed 1 base at V and 0 bases at J, leaving 5 bases unmatched. Germline V gene data show CDR1 as SQVTM and CDR2 as ANQGSEA. CDR3 nucleotides: TGCAGCGTTGAAGTCCCGGGACAGCTGAACACTGAAGCTTTCTTT. This sequence encodes CSVEVPGQLNTEAFF. The full variable domain, completed using reference TRBV29-1 and TRBJ1-1, is SAVISQKPSRDICQRGTSLTIQCQVDSQVTMMFWYRQQPGQSLTLIATANQGSEATYESGFVIDKFPISRPNLTFSTLTVSNMSPEDSSIYLCSVEVPGQLNTEAFFGQGTRLTVV.

The chain joins TRBV28 to TRBJ1-5, with a weak D call TRBD1 (5 bases). Per germline, CDR1 MDHEN and CDR2 SYDVKM. Trimming removed 7 bases from V and 3 bases from J, with 16 bases in between. This CDR3 is built from 15 residues. CDR3 nucleotide sequence: TGTGCCAGCACTATTAACGACAGAATCAATCAGCCCCAGCATTTT. Its protein product is CASTINDRINQPQHF.

Many counts were recorded for this clonotype. A junction end diverges from the germline sequence, so it may reflect a read error. The V gene is TRBV20-1, the J gene TRBJ2-1; a weak D match, TRBD1 (7 bases). The CDR3 length is 12 residues. In germline, CDR1 is DFQATT, CDR2 SNEGSKA (reference sequence). CDR3 residues: CSVLRGTETAEF. DNA of the CDR3: TGCAGTGTCTTACGCGGGACAGAGACGGCCGAATTC.

About this clonotype: Given the absence of the conserved phenylalanine or tryptophan at the CDR3 end, a read error is likely. The V call is TRBV27, the J call TRBJ1-1; a weak D match, TRBD1 (5 bases). This CDR3 contains 13 residues. V shed 5 bases and J shed 1 base, with 8 bases lying between them. CDR1 is MNHEY and CDR2 is SMNVEV in the germline V gene (reference sequence). The DNA for the CDR3 is TGTGCCAGCAGTCCCACAGGGAACACTGAAGCTTTCCTT. Translated, it gives CASSPTGNTEAFL.

As regards this clonotype: One base away lies a much larger clone, so this may be a sequencing read error. The chain combines TRBV11-3 with TRBJ2-1; D is perhaps TRBD1 or TRBD2 (5 bases each). Germline V CDR1 and CDR2: SGHNT, YENEEA. This CDR3 spans 14 amino acids. The CDR3 region is CASSSPGTYNKQFF. CDR3 DNA sequence: TGTGCCAGCAGCTCTCCCGGGACCTACAATAAGCAGTTCTTC.